Listed here are 15 T cell receptor beta chains from one sample, sequenced in a study of T cell clones after liver transplantation. TCRdb's copy holds only in-frame clones and misses some; the assay was immunoSEQ multiplex PCR. The sample consists of more than 65,000 clones, about 92% of them appearing once. Sequenced material: CD4+ T cells from blood, taken before liver transplant. The receptors derive from a human donor who received a liver transplant.

The chain uses TRBV5-1 and TRBJ2-5; possible D gene TRBD1, 6 bases. V was cut by 2 bases and J by 3 bases, with 11 bases left in between. Germline CDR1 reads SGHRS; CDR2 reads YFSETQ. CDR3 length: 14 residues. This CDR3 reads CASSFTGREETQYF. As DNA, the CDR3 is TGCGCCAGCAGCTTTACAGGGCGGGAAGAGACCCAGTACTTC.

The rearrangement uses TRBV5-6 and TRBJ2-5; D is perhaps TRBD1 or TRBD2 (7 bases each). CDR3 size: 14 residues. Germline V gene lookup returns CDR1 SGHDT and CDR2 YYEEEE. Trimming stripped 5 bases from V and 7 bases from J, with 18 bases between. The CDR3 reads CASRTQGGDWTQYF. The CDR3 nucleotides are TGTGCCAGCAGGACCCAGGGGGGGGATTGGACCCAGTACTTC. The full variable domain, rest sourced from reference TRBV5-6 and TRBJ2-5, is DAGVTQSPTHLIKTRGQQVTLRCSPKSGHDTVSWYQQALGQGPQFIFQYYEEEERQRGNFPDRFSGHQFPNYSSELNVNALLLGDSALYLCASRTQGGDWTQYFGPGTRLLVL.

This chain uses TRBV7-6 with TRBJ2-1; no reliable D call. The CDR3 length is 13 residues. Germline CDR1 reads SGHVS; CDR2 reads FNYEAQ. V was cut by 1 base and J by 6 bases, with 7 bases left in between. The CDR3 DNA follows: TGTGCCAGCAGCTTAGGGGCCCGCAATGAGCAGTTCTTC. Encoded protein: CASSLGARNEQFF. Complete variable domain (other parts from reference TRBV7-6 and TRBJ2-1): GAGVSQSPRYKVTKRGQDVALRCDPISGHVSLYWYRQALGQGPEFLTYFNYEAQQDKSGLPNDRFSAERPEGSISTLTIQRTEQRDSAMYRCASSLGARNEQFFGPGTRLTVL.

The chain joins TRBV5-1 to TRBJ1-1; perhaps TRBD1 as D (5 bases). V lost 9 bases and J lost 1, with 19 bases in between. CDR1 and CDR2 from the germline V gene are SGHRS and YFSETQ. This CDR3 comprises 15 residues. CDR3 amino acids: CATYLGPLQNTEAFF. CDR3 in DNA: TGCGCCACTTATTTGGGACCCTTACAGAACACTGAAGCTTTCTTT.

The J gene is TRBJ2-1, the V gene TRBV19; 10 bases are shared with TRBD1. Germline V gene sequence: CDR1 LNHDA, CDR2 SQIVND (reference sequence). Losses at the gene ends were 6 bases for V and 7 bases for J; bases not matched to a gene: 9. CDR3 length: 15 amino acids. The CDR3 DNA is TGTGCCAGTAGCCGACAGGGGGCGCGCAAGAATGAGCAGTTCTTC. It yields the protein CASSRQGARKNEQFF.

This clone was counted a single time. The chain recombines TRBV9 with TRBJ2-7, with D possibly being TRBD2 (5 bases). CDR1 is SGDLS, CDR2 YYNGEE, per germline. With 2 bases removed from V and 2 bases from J, the gap between germline ends came to 14 bases. The CDR3 contains 15 residues. The CDR3 nucleotides are TGTGCCAGCAGCGTTAGTGCGAGCGGACCCTACGAGCAGTACTTC. It is translated as CASSVSASGPYEQYF.

This chain connects TRBV4-1 to TRBJ2-2; D gene ambiguous. Trimming removed 9 bases at V and 6 bases at J, with 8 bases between. Germline CDR1 reads MGHRA; CDR2 reads YSYEKL. This CDR3 comprises 11 residues. As DNA, the CDR3 is TGCGCCAGACCCTCCGCCGGGGAGCTGTTTTTT. Its protein product is CARPSAGELFF.

Only one count was recorded for this clone. The V gene is TRBV9, the J gene TRBJ2-1; TRBD1 or TRBD2 may be the D gene (5 bases each). Trimming took 0 bases from V and 12 from J, leaving 22 bases between them. This CDR3 contains 16 residues. CDR1 SGDLS and CDR2 YYNGEE come from the germline V gene. This chain's CDR3 is CASSVAGSDGANRQFF. As DNA, the CDR3 is TGTGCCAGCAGCGTAGCGGGATCGGACGGGGCTAACCGGCAGTTCTTC.

This chain uses TRBV7-9 with TRBJ2-3; tentative D call: TRBD1 (5 bases). The length of the CDR3 is 14 residues. Trimming left V 8 bases short and J 2 bases short, with 14 bases between. Germline CDR1 is SEHNR and CDR2 is FQNEAQ (reference sequence). The CDR3 nucleotides read TGTGCCAGCGAGTACCAGGGTCCCACAGATACGCAGTATTTT. Encoded protein: CASEYQGPTDTQYF.

The chain uses TRBV7-9 and TRBJ1-4; no clear D. This CDR3 has 12 amino acids. Germline CDR1 is SEHNR and CDR2 is FQNEAQ (reference sequence). V was shortened by 1 base and J by 8 bases, with 5 bases between the two germline ends. This CDR3 reads CASSLDVEKLFF. The CDR3 nucleotides are TGTGCCAGCAGCTTAGACGTCGAAAAACTGTTTTTT.

The chain is built from TRBV7-9 and TRBJ1-1; 8 bases match TRBD1. Trimming took 5 bases from V and 1 from J; bases not matched to a gene: 3. CDR3 length equals 14 residues. Germline V gives CDR1 SEHNR, CDR2 FQNEAQ (reference sequence). CDR3 nucleotide sequence: TGTGCCAGCAGCGACGGACAGGGGAACACTGAAGCTTTCTTT. Translation gives CASSDGQGNTEAFF.

The rearrangement joins TRBV9 to TRBJ2-7; possibly TRBD1 or TRBD2 for D (5 bases each). This CDR3 is built from 16 residues. CDR1 and CDR2 (germline): SGDLS, YYNGEE. The V and J ends lost 0 bases and 4 bases respectively, with 17 bases between them. CDR3 sequence (DNA): TGTGCCAGCAGCGTAGGTCTCTCGGCAGGGAGTTACGAGCAGTACTTC. Translated, it gives CASSVGLSAGSYEQYF.

The V and J genes are TRBV28 and TRBJ2-7, with 9 bases lining up with TRBD1. V trimming: 4 bases; J trimming: 3 bases; junction bases outside the gene matches: 7. The CDR3 consists of 15 residues. Germline values: CDR1 MDHEN, CDR2 SYDVKM. CDR3 in amino acids: CASSSRDRVNYEQYF. CDR3 coding DNA: TGTGCCAGCAGTTCCCGGGACAGGGTCAACTACGAGCAGTACTTC.

The chain is built from TRBV5-1 and TRBJ1-4; D ambiguous. V lost 2 bases to trimming and J lost 6 bases, with 8 bases between them. The CDR3 loop spans 13 amino acids. The germline CDR1 and CDR2 sequences are SGHRS and YFSETQ. The chain's CDR3 is CASSFGRDEKLFF. Here the CDR3 DNA reads TGCGCCAGCAGCTTTGGCCGAGATGAAAAACTGTTTTTT.

This clone was seen a few times. The V call is TRBV6-4, the J call TRBJ2-3; D possibly corresponds to TRBD2 (6 bases). The CDR3 contains 14 residues. The V and J ends lost 6 bases and 0 bases respectively, with 10 bases between them. Germline V lookup: CDR1 MRHNA, CDR2 SNTAGT. The CDR3 nucleotides are TGTGCCAGCAGGCCGGGGGTAAGCACAGATACGCAGTATTTT. Translating it yields CASRPGVSTDTQYF.